The 31 T cell receptor beta chains below all came from one sample that was sequenced in a study of T cell changes during pregnancy in multiple sclerosis. Using immunoSEQ multiplex PCR, the repertoire was profiled, and TCRdb retains in-frame clones only, with some absent. Counted here are some 40,000 clones, just over 90% occurring once; the ten biggest clones make up 0.3% to 0.45%. The sample consisted of CD4+ T cells from peripheral blood mononuclear cells, taken in the third trimester of pregnancy. These receptors all come from a female donor in good health, enrolled as a control in a pregnancy study.

This rearrangement joins TRBV7-9 to TRBJ1-4; D perhaps matches TRBD1 (5 bases). This CDR3 spans 10 amino acids. Trimming stripped 8 bases from V and 8 bases from J, with 6 bases between. Germline-derived CDR1 and CDR2 are SEHNR and FQNEAQ (reference sequence). The CDR3 protein is CASGGEKLFF. The CDR3 DNA sequence: TGTGCCAGCGGGGGGGAAAAACTGTTTTTT.

The rearrangement links TRBV7-9 to TRBJ1-2; D possibly corresponds to TRBD1 (6 bases). This CDR3 comprises 15 residues. Germline values: CDR1 SEHNR, CDR2 FQNEAQ (reference sequence). With 1 base removed from V and 6 bases from J, the gap between germline ends came to 15 bases. The CDR3 is CASSLESGAGDGYTF. CDR3 nucleotides: TGTGCCAGCAGCTTAGAGTCCGGTGCAGGGGATGGCTACACCTTC.

This clone was observed a single time. This chain links TRBV7-2 with TRBJ1-6; no firm D call. Germline CDR1 is SGHTA and CDR2 is FQGNSA. The CDR3 is 14 residues long. Trimming pared 10 bases from V and 6 bases from J, leaving 16 bases between. CDR3 nucleotides: TGTGCCACCTCCAAGACAAGGATTAATTCACCCCTCCACTTT. Translated: CATSKTRINSPLHF. Supplemented by reference TRBV7-2 and TRBJ1-6, the full variable domain reads GAGVSQSPSNKVTEKGKDVELRCDPISGHTALYWYRQSLGQGLEFLIYFQGNSAPDKSGLPSDRFSAERTGGSVSTLTIQRTQQEDSAVYLCATSKTRINSPLHFGNGTRLTVT.

The genes are TRBV2 and TRBJ2-5, with TRBD2 matching over 8 bases. Germline CDR1 and CDR2: SNHLY and FYNNEI. The V gene end was trimmed by 6 bases and the J gene end by 5 bases; junction bases not matched to a gene: 11. The length of the CDR3 is 15 residues. CDR3 nucleotides: TGTGCCAGCAGGGGGGGACTAGAGATGGGGGAGACCCAGTACTTC. Amino acids: CASRGGLEMGETQYF.

The chain combines TRBV2 with TRBJ2-1, with 9 bases that match TRBD2. The V and J ends lost 11 bases and 4 bases, in that order; junction bases with no gene match: 9. The CDR3 contains 14 residues. The V gene's germline CDR1 is SNHLY and CDR2 FYNNEI. DNA for the CDR3: TGTGCCGAGGCGGGGGGGCTGGGATACAATGAGCAGTTCTTC. Translated: CAEAGGLGYNEQFF.

The chain links TRBV5-6 to TRBJ1-1; TRBD1 matches 9 bases. Germline V gene data show CDR1 as SGHDT and CDR2 as YYEEEE. V gave up 6 bases and J gave up 1 base; unmatched junction bases: 16. The CDR3 consists of 18 residues. The CDR3 reads CASTTPIGTGWWNTEAFF. CDR3 in DNA: TGTGCCAGCACAACCCCGATAGGGACAGGGTGGTGGAACACTGAAGCTTTCTTT.

The chain couples TRBV5-4 to TRBJ2-2; tentatively, D is TRBD2 (5 bases). Germline CDR1 is SGHNT and CDR2 is YYREEE (reference sequence). The CDR3 extends over 15 amino acids. V lost 2 bases and J 7 bases, leaving 15 bases between the germline ends. The CDR3 loop is CASSFIGGVGGELFF. The CDR3 bases are TGTGCCAGCAGCTTTATCGGAGGAGTCGGCGGGGAGCTGTTTTTT.

The J gene is TRBJ2-2, the V gene TRBV18; 14 bases agree with TRBD2. Germline loops: CDR1 KGHSH, CDR2 LQKENI. The CDR3 has 18 amino acids. Germline trimming cut 3 bases from V and 5 bases from J; bases unmatched to any gene: 8. CDR3 DNA sequence: TGTGCCAGCTCACCTCGACTAGCGGGAGGGCCGACGACCGGGGAGCTGTTTTTT. This sequence encodes CASSPRLAGGPTTGELFF. Filled out from reference TRBV18 and TRBJ2-2, the complete variable domain reads NAGVMQNPRHLVRRRGQEARLRCSPMKGHSHVYWYRQLPEEGLKFMVYLQKENIIDESGMPKERFSAEFPKEGPSILRIQQVVRGDSAAYFCASSPRLAGGPTTGELFFGEGSRLTVL.

The chain combines TRBV15 with TRBJ2-7; 7 positions agree with TRBD1. The CDR3 consists of 13 residues. Germline loops: CDR1 LNHNV, CDR2 YYDKDF (reference sequence). V was clipped by 4 bases and J by 2 bases; unmatched bases: 2. CDR3 loop: CATSKGAPYEQYF. The CDR3 DNA is TGTGCCACCAGCAAGGGGGCCCCCTACGAGCAGTACTTC.

The chain joins TRBV7-9 to TRBJ2-7, with D possibly matching TRBD2 (6 bases). Trimming shortened V by 6 bases and J by 0 bases, and 12 bases separated the two germline ends. Germline V gene data show CDR1 as SEHNR and CDR2 as FQNEAQ (reference sequence). The CDR3 sequence is 14 residues long. The CDR3 DNA reads as TGTGCCAGCAGGAGTAGCGGAAGCTCCTACGAGCAGTACTTC. Amino acid sequence: CASRSSGSSYEQYF.

This clone came up once. This chain links TRBV19 with TRBJ2-3; D possibly corresponds to TRBD2 (6 bases). The V gene's germline CDR1 is LNHDA and CDR2 SQIVND (reference sequence). The CDR3 runs 13 residues. Trimming left V 8 bases short and J 2 bases short, with 11 bases between. The CDR3 nucleotides are TGTGCCAGTCGCTCGGGGGTCACAGATACGCAGTATTTT. This translates into CASRSGVTDTQYF.

The V and J genes are TRBV19 and TRBJ2-3, with 8 bases that match TRBD2. Per the germline V gene, CDR1 is LNHDA and CDR2 is SQIVND (reference sequence). The CDR3 runs to 15 residues. With 3 bases clipped from V and 5 bases from J, the junction kept 7 bases outside the gene matches. Written as DNA, the CDR3 is TGTGCCAGTAGTATGACGGGGGGGCGGGAAGATACGCAGTATTTT. Its protein product is CASSMTGGREDTQYF.

The genes are TRBV5-1 and TRBJ2-1, with 11 bases aligning to TRBD2. The CDR3 is 15 amino acids. The V and J ends lost 5 bases and 7 bases, in that order; junction bases with no gene match: 8. Germline V gene lookup returns CDR1 SGHRS and CDR2 YFSETQ. The CDR3 DNA sequence: TGCGCCAGCAGGGGGGGGCCTAGCGGGAGGAATGAGCAGTTCTTC. Its protein product is CASRGGPSGRNEQFF. Supplemented by reference TRBV5-1 and TRBJ2-1, the full variable domain reads KAGVTQTPRYLIKTRGQQVTLSCSPISGHRSVSWYQQTPGQGLQFLFEYFSETQRNKGNFPGRFSGRQFSNSRSEMNVSTLELGDSALYLCASRGGPSGRNEQFFGPGTRLTVL.

The rearrangement links TRBV19 to TRBJ1-1, with D hard to call. Germline CDR1 and CDR2: LNHDA and SQIVND (reference sequence). Trimming removed 3 bases from V and 3 bases from J, with 11 bases in between. The CDR3 extends over 14 amino acids. DNA of the CDR3: TGTGCCAGTAGTATCGTACACGTGGACACTGAAGCTTTCTTT. Residues: CASSIVHVDTEAFF.

The chain has TRBV11-3 and TRBJ2-7; 8 positions agree with TRBD2. Trimming cost V 1 base and J 0 bases; bases outside gene matches: 2. The CDR3 runs to 15 residues. Germline V gene sequence: CDR1 SGHNT, CDR2 YENEEA. The CDR3 DNA reads TGTGCCAGCAGCTTAGCGGGGGGGAGCTCCTACGAGCAGTACTTC. It is translated as CASSLAGGSSYEQYF. Complete variable domain (other parts from reference TRBV11-3 and TRBJ2-7): EAGVVQSPRYKIIEKKQPVAFWCNPISGHNTLYWYLQNLGQGPELLIRYENEEAVDDSQLPKDRFSAERLKGVDSTLKIQPAELGDSAVYLCASSLAGGSSYEQYFGPGTRLTVT.

This clone has just one count. The chain recombines TRBV6-1 with TRBJ1-5, with D perhaps TRBD1 (6 bases). The CDR3 extends over 14 amino acids. Trimming removed 5 bases from V and 3 bases from J, with 11 bases in between. From germline, CDR1 is MNHNS and CDR2 SASEGT. The CDR3 DNA is TGTGCCAGCAGTACACAGGGAAACAATCAGCCCCAGCATTTT. Amino acid sequence: CASSTQGNNQPQHF.

This clone was seen only once. The chain joins TRBV7-6 to TRBJ1-3, with TRBD1 matching over 10 bases. Germline values: CDR1 SGHVS, CDR2 FNYEAQ. CDR3 length: 13 residues. V lost 5 bases, J lost 8 bases, and 3 bases stayed unmatched. In DNA, the CDR3 is TGTGCCAGCAGCCCCGGACAGGGGGACACCATATATTTT. Its protein product is CASSPGQGDTIYF.

CDR3 loop: CAISLKAGKDEQYF. CDR3 bases: TGTGCCATCAGTCTCAAGGCCGGGAAAGACGAGCAGTACTTC. The chain links TRBV10-3 to TRBJ2-7, with D tentatively TRBD2 (5 bases). The CDR3 has 14 amino acids. V lost 5 bases and J 5 bases, leaving 16 bases between the germline ends. CDR1 is ENHRY, CDR2 SYGVKD, per germline.

CDR3 DNA: TGTGCCAGCAGTTCGGACAGGGGGAATGAAAAACTGTTTTTT. Amino acid sequence: CASSSDRGNEKLFF. The genes are TRBV6-5 and TRBJ1-4, with TRBD1 matching over 10 bases. J gave up 5 bases and V 4 bases, and 1 base lay outside the gene matches. The CDR3 totals 14 residues. Germline values: CDR1 MNHEY, CDR2 SVGAGI.

This chain connects TRBV29-1 to TRBJ2-1, with 7 bases fitting TRBD2. J lost 9 bases, V lost 4 bases, and 12 bases had no gene match. Germline loops: CDR1 SQVTM, CDR2 ANQGSEA. The CDR3 runs 14 residues. CDR3 sequence reads: CSVARGSSTGEQFF. Here the CDR3 DNA reads TGCAGCGTTGCGCGGGGGTCCTCAACGGGTGAGCAGTTCTTC.

The gene calls are TRBV28 and TRBJ2-7; D is perhaps TRBD1 (5 bases). CDR3 length: 14 residues. Trimming removed 5 bases at V and 2 bases at J, with 13 bases between. Per germline, CDR1 MDHEN and CDR2 SYDVKM. The CDR3 DNA reads as TGTGCCAGCAGTACAGGCGAAAACCCCTACGAGCAGTACTTC. It specifies CASSTGENPYEQYF.

This chain connects TRBV14 to TRBJ2-1; 14 bases fit TRBD2. Germline trimming cut 4 bases from V and 2 bases from J; bases unmatched to any gene: 4. This CDR3 spans 17 amino acids. The germline V gene encodes CDR1 SGHDN and CDR2 FVKESK. CDR3: CASSRGLAGGPYNEQFF. Here the CDR3 DNA reads TGTGCCAGCAGCCGAGGACTAGCGGGAGGCCCCTACAATGAGCAGTTCTTC. Supplemented by reference TRBV14 and TRBJ2-1, the full variable domain reads EAGVTQFPSHSVIEKGQTVTLRCDPISGHDNLYWYRRVMGKEIKFLLHFVKESKQDESGMPNNRFLAERTGGTYSTLKVQPAELEDSGVYFCASSRGLAGGPYNEQFFGPGTRLTVL.

Notes on this clone: One end of the junction fails to match germline, which may point to a read error. The chain uses TRBV7-7 and TRBJ2-2, with a tentative D call TRBD2 (5 bases). This CDR3 spans 14 amino acids. CDR1 and CDR2 (germline): SSHAT, FNYEAQ (reference sequence). The CDR3 DNA reads as TGTGCTAGCAGCCCAGGACTTCATGCCGGGGAGCTGTTTTTT. As protein: CASSPGLHAGELFF.

The gene calls are TRBV10-2 and TRBJ1-2; TRBD1 matches 9 bases. Germline values: CDR1 WSHSY, CDR2 SAAADI. V lost 4 bases to trimming and J lost 4 bases; unmatched junction nucleotides: 13. The CDR3 is 17 residues long. This CDR3 reads CASSAPDRGVLGYGYTF. CDR3 bases: TGCGCCAGCAGTGCTCCGGACAGGGGTGTTCTAGGCTATGGCTACACCTTC.

The V gene is TRBV5-1, the J gene TRBJ2-3; 13 nucleotides align to TRBD2. The CDR3 sequence is 18 residues long. Germline loops: CDR1 SGHRS, CDR2 YFSETQ. Trimming at V came to 4 bases and at J to 1 base, leaving 9 bases not matched to a gene. This chain's CDR3 is CASSIQTSGGLRTDTQYF. In nucleotides, the CDR3 is TGCGCCAGCAGCATCCAGACTAGCGGGGGGCTCCGCACAGATACGCAGTATTTT.

This chain uses TRBV6-5 with TRBJ1-2; 7 nucleotides match TRBD1. Germline CDR1 is MNHEY and CDR2 is SVGAGI. The CDR3 has 15 amino acids. The V gene end was trimmed by 0 bases and the J gene end by 5 bases; junction bases not matched to a gene: 6. In DNA, the CDR3 is TGTGCCAGCAGTTACTCGGGTGACAGGGATTATGGCTACACCTTC. Protein product: CASSYSGDRDYGYTF.

This sequence joins TRBV11-3 and TRBJ2-5, with 8 bases fitting TRBD1. V shed 5 bases, J shed 4 bases, and the junction held 6 bases outside the gene matches. The V gene's germline CDR1 is SGHNT and CDR2 YENEEA. The CDR3 sequence is 14 residues long. Here the CDR3 reads CASSPTGGAETQYF. CDR3 nucleotide sequence: TGTGCCAGCAGCCCTACAGGGGGTGCAGAGACCCAGTACTTC.

The chain combines TRBV11-2 with TRBJ1-6, with D perhaps matching TRBD1 (6 bases). Trimming stripped 5 bases from V and 0 bases from J, with 17 bases between. CDR1 SGHAT and CDR2 FQNNGV come from the germline V gene. CDR3 size: 18 residues. The CDR3 DNA reads as TGTGCCAGCAGCACCATGAGACAGGAATCCTCCTATAATTCACCCCTCCACTTT. Amino acid sequence: CASSTMRQESSYNSPLHF.

The chain carries TRBV27 and TRBJ1-6; a possible D gene is TRBD1 (6 bases). Germline CDR1 MNHEY, CDR2 SMNVEV (reference sequence). The CDR3 extends over 16 amino acids. V was trimmed by 5 bases and J by 14 bases, leaving 25 bases between them. The CDR3 spells CASSVPSAGAAGALHF. DNA of the CDR3: TGTGCCAGCAGTGTTCCTTCCGCGGGGGCAGCGGGGGCCCTCCACTTT.

This clone was counted a single time. The chain carries TRBV11-2 and TRBJ1-5; the D is unclear. Germline-derived CDR1 and CDR2 are SGHAT and FQNNGV. Trimming pared 5 bases from V and 6 bases from J, leaving 14 bases between. The CDR3 totals 14 residues. CDR3 sequence: CASSARDSGQPQHF. The DNA for the CDR3 is TGTGCCAGCAGCGCACGGGATTCAGGTCAGCCCCAGCATTTT.

V is TRBV30 and J is TRBJ2-5; possible D gene TRBD1, 5 bases. From germline, CDR1 is GTSNPN and CDR2 SVGIG (reference sequence). This CDR3 spans 15 amino acids. V was cut by 0 bases and J by 4 bases, with 15 bases left in between. The CDR3 nucleotides read TGTGCCTGGAGTGTAGGGGCAGGCCAAGGAGAGACCCAGTACTTC. This translates into CAWSVGAGQGETQYF.